This TCR beta chain derives from a study of T-cell reconstitution after alpha-beta-depleted transplantation in children. Unique molecular identifiers were used to barcode this TCRbeta library. TCRdb re-analysed the PCR reads in MiXCR, keeping a single row per CDR3 protein. The sample records 420,000 or so distinct CDR3 sequences, roughly a tenth being singletons. The receptor comes from a human donor who donated a stem cell graft to a child with acute myeloid leukemia. The sequencing here drew on PBMCs from the stem cell graft donor, taken from the stem cell graft.

CDR3 protein: CASSRATGELFF. In DNA form, the CDR3 reads TGTGCCAGCAGCCGTGCAACCGGGGAGCTGTTTTTT. The chain employs TRBV13 and TRBJ2-2; D is ambiguous. The CDR3 spans 12 residues. Trimming removed 5 bases from V and 5 bases from J, with 6 bases in between. Germline lookup yields CDR1 PRHDT and CDR2 FYEKMQ (reference sequence).